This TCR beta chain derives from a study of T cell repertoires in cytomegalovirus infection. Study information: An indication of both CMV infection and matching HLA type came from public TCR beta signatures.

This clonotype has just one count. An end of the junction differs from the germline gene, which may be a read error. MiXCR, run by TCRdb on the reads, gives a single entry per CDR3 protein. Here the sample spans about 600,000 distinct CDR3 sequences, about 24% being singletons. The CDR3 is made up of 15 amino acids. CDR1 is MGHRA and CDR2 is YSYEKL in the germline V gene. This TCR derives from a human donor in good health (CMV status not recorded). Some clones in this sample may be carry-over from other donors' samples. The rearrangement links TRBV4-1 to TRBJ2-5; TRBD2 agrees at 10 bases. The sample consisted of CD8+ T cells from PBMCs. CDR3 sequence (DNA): TGTGCCAGCAGAACCGAGCGGGGGGGCATCGAGACCCAGTACTTC. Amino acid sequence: CASRTERGGIETQYF.